This T cell receptor (beta chain) emerged from a study of T cell clones after liver transplantation. Data came from immunoSEQ multiplex PCR; TCRdb stores just in-frame clones and leaves some out. The sample has some 110,000 clones, more than 75% seen once; the top ten hold 0.8% to 1%. This clone was recorded a few times. The TCR comes from a human donor who received a liver transplant. Here the sequenced sample was CD4+ T cells from blood, taken before liver transplant.

CDR3 protein: CASSQEAAGKSPLHF. CDR3 DNA sequence: TGTGCCAGCAGCCAAGAGGCGGCAGGGAAATCACCCCTCCACTTT. The chain has TRBV14 and TRBJ1-6, with a tentative D call TRBD1 (5 bases). The V gene lost 0 bases and the J gene lost 10 bases, with 13 bases spanning the gap. CDR3 length: 15 residues. The germline V gene has CDR1 SGHDN and CDR2 FVKESK.